Below are 11 T cell receptor beta chains sequenced from a single sample in a study of T cell responses to AZD1222 COVID-19 vaccine. Produced via immunoSEQ multiplex PCR; TCRdb's table is partial and in-frame only. This table holds around 100,000 clones, roughly 87% found once. The starting material was peripheral blood, obtained on day 0 of AZD1222 vaccination. The receptors stem from an adult in good health.

J is TRBJ2-2 and V is TRBV7-3; 7 bases agree with TRBD2. The CDR3 sequence is 16 residues long. Germline V gene sequence: CDR1 SGHTA, CDR2 FQGTGA. Losses at the gene ends were 5 bases for V and 0 bases for J; bases not matched to a gene: 6. DNA for the CDR3: TGTGCCAGCAGCCGTCGGGCGGGAGCGAACACCGGGGAGCTGTTTTTT. As protein: CASSRRAGANTGELFF. Variable domain in full (rest from reference TRBV7-3 and TRBJ2-2): GAGVSQTPSNKVTEKGKYVELRCDPISGHTALYWYRQSLGQGPEFLIYFQGTGAADDSGLPNDRFFAVRPEGSVSTLKIQRTERGDSAVYLCASSRRAGANTGELFFGEGSRLTVL.

This chain links TRBV27 with TRBJ2-6; D is ambiguous. V lost 4 bases to trimming and J lost 1 base, with 2 bases between them. The germline V gene has CDR1 MNHEY and CDR2 SMNVEV (reference sequence). The CDR3 is 13 amino acids. CDR3 nucleotide sequence: TGTGCCAGCAGTTGGTCTGGGGCCAACGTCCTGACTTTC. Translating it yields CASSWSGANVLTF. Looking up the rest from reference TRBV27 and TRBJ2-6 gives the full variable domain: EAQVTQNPRYLITVTGKKLTVTCSQNMNHEYMSWYRQDPGLGLRQIYYSMNVEVTDKGDVPEGYKVSRKEKRNFPLILESPSPNQTSLYFCASSWSGANVLTFGAGSRLTVL.

This clone showed up just a few times. This sequence joins TRBV6-5 and TRBJ2-2, with 9 positions matching TRBD1. Germline V CDR1 and CDR2: MNHEY, SVGAGI. V dropped 9 bases and J dropped 6; count of bases not matched to a gene: 11. The CDR3 is 15 amino acids. The CDR3 region has the DNA TGTGCCAGTTCTCCGGACAGGGGTTTTTCCGGGGAGCTGTTTTTT. As protein: CASSPDRGFSGELFF.

The chain links TRBV28 to TRBJ1-5; D is ambiguous. Trimming removed 11 bases at V and 3 bases at J, with 14 bases between. The CDR3 length is 13 residues. CDR1 is MDHEN, CDR2 SYDVKM, per germline. The CDR3 DNA reads as TGTGCCGTTGCCAACGGGAACAATCAGCCCCAGCATTTT. Translation gives CAVANGNNQPQHF.

This clone is a singleton in its sample. The chain recombines TRBV19 with TRBJ2-7; D remains ambiguous. CDR3 length equals 15 residues. CDR1 and CDR2 (germline): LNHDA, SQIVND (reference sequence). V gave up 2 bases and J gave up 2 bases, with 13 bases separating them. DNA of the CDR3: TGTGCCAGTAGTATAACCGGGTCAGGCACCTACGAGCAGTACTTC. It specifies CASSITGSGTYEQYF.

J is TRBJ2-7 and V is TRBV2; 7 nucleotides align to TRBD2. Germline V gene data show CDR1 as SNHLY and CDR2 as FYNNEI. V lost 1 base to trimming and J lost 5 bases; unmatched junction nucleotides: 8. The CDR3 sequence is 15 residues long. The CDR3 DNA reads TGTGCCAGCAGTGAAGGAGGGAGGGCCTCGGACGAGCAGTACTTC. Translated, it gives CASSEGGRASDEQYF.

The CDR3 nucleotides are TGTGCCTGGAGTGTTCTAGCTACCACCGGGGAGCTGTTTTTT. This translates into CAWSVLATTGELFF. V usage is TRBV30 and J usage is TRBJ2-2; tentatively, D is TRBD2 (5 bases). The CDR3 sequence is 14 residues long. The ends were cut back, 0 bases at V and 4 bases at J, with 9 bases in the middle. Per the germline V gene, CDR1 is GTSNPN and CDR2 is SVGIG (reference sequence).

This sequence joins TRBV5-1 and TRBJ2-1; tentative D call: TRBD1 (6 bases). Trimming pared 2 bases from V and 4 bases from J, leaving 10 bases between. Germline values: CDR1 SGHRS, CDR2 YFSETQ. The CDR3 is 14 amino acids. CDR3 protein: CASSFGTRYNEQFF. The CDR3 DNA follows: TGCGCCAGCAGCTTCGGGACACGGTACAATGAGCAGTTCTTC.

A word on this clone: This sample also contains other DNA sequences that code for the same CDR3. The chain carries TRBV5-1 and TRBJ1-5; D is possibly TRBD1 (6 bases). In germline, CDR1 is SGHRS, CDR2 YFSETQ. Trimming cost V 0 bases and J 4 bases, with 11 bases left between them. The CDR3 runs 15 residues. The CDR3 protein is CASSLGEGGNQPQHF. The CDR3 DNA sequence: TGCGCCAGCAGCTTGGGAGAGGGGGGGAATCAGCCCCAGCATTTT.

This sequence joins TRBV19 and TRBJ2-7; 9 bases fit TRBD1. The trim removed 5 bases at V and 3 bases at J, leaving 5 bases unmatched. The CDR3 runs 14 residues. Germline V gene data show CDR1 as LNHDA and CDR2 as SQIVND (reference sequence). This chain's CDR3 is CASSYSDRGYEQYF. The CDR3 DNA sequence: TGTGCCAGTAGTTATTCGGACAGGGGCTACGAGCAGTACTTC.

Here the CDR3 reads CASSLGTANEKLFF. The CDR3 DNA follows: TGTGCCAGCAGCTTGGGGACAGCTAATGAAAAACTGTTTTTT. This chain joins TRBV13 and TRBJ1-4, with TRBD1 matching over 7 bases. Germline trimming cut 3 bases from V and 3 bases from J; bases unmatched to any gene: 1. Germline V gives CDR1 PRHDT, CDR2 FYEKMQ (reference sequence). CDR3 length equals 14 residues.